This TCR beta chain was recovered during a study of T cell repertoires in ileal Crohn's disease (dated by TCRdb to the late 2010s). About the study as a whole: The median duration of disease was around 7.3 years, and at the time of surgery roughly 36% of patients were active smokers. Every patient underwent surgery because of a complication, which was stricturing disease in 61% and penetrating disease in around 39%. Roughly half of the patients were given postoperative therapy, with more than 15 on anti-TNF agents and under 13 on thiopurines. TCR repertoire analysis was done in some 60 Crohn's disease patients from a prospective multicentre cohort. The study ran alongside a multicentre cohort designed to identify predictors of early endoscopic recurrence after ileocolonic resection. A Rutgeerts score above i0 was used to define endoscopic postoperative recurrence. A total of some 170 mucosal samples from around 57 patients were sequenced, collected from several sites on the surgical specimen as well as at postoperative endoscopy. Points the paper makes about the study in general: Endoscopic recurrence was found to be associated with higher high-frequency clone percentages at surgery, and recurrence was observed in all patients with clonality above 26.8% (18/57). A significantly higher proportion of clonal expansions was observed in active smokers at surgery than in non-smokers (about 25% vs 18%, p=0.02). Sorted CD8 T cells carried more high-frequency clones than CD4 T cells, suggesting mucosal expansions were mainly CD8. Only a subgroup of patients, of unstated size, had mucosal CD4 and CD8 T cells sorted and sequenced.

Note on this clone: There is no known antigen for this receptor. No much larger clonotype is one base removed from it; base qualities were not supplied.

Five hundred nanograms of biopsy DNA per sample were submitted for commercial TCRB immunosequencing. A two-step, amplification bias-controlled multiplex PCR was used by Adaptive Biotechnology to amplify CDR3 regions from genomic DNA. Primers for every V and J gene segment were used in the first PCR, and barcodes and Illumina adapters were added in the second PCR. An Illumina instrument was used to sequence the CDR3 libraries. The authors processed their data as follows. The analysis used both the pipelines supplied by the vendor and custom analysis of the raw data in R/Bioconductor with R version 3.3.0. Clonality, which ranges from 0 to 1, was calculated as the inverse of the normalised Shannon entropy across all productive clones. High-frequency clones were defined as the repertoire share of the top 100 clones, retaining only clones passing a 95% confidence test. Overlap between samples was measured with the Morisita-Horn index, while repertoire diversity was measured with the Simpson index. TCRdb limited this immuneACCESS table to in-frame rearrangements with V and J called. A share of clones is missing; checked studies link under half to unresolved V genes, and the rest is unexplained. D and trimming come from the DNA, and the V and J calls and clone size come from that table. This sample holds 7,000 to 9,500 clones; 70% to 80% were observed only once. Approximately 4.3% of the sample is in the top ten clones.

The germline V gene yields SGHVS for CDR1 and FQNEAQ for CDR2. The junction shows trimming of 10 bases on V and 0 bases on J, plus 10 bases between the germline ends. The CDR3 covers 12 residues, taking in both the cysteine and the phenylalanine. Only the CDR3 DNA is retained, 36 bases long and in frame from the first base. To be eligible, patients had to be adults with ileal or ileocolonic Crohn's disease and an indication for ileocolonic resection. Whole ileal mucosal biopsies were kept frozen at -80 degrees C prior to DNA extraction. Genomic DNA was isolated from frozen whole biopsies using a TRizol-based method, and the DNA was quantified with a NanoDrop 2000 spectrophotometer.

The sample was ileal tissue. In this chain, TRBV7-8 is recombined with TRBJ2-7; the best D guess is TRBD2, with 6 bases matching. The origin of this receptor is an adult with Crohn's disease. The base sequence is TGTGCCACCGGCGGGGCCTCCTACGAGCAGTACTTC. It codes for CATGGASYEQYF.